Below, one TCR beta chain is given with its context. TCRdb called the 5' RACE reads again in MiXCR, with one record for every CDR3 protein. The table includes about 190,000 distinct CDR3 sequences, over 10% detected once. This sample was taken from a study of CD8 T cells in ankylosing spondylitis. This clonotype was sampled from a female donor with ankylosing spondylitis or in good health (not recorded which). Sequencing used blood, either unsorted or a sorted T cell fraction (not recorded which).

The CDR3 nucleotides read TGTGCCAGCAGCCAAGATCTTGGGACTAGCGGGAGCTATACGCAGTATTTT. As protein: CASSQDLGTSGSYTQYF. The chain uses TRBV14 and TRBJ2-3, with 14 bases lining up with TRBD2. J was trimmed by 7 bases and V by 0 bases; bases with no gene match: 6. The CDR3 runs to 17 residues. Germline V gives CDR1 SGHDN, CDR2 FVKESK.